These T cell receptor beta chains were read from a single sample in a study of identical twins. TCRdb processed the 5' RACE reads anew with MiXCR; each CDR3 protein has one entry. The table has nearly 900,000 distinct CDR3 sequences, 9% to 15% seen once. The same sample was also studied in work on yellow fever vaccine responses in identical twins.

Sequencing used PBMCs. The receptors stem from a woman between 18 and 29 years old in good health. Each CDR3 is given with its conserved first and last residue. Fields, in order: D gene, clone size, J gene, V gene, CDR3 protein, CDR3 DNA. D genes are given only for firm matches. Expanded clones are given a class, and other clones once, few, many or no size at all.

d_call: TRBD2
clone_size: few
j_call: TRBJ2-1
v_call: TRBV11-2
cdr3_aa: CASSLGSVAGGVYNEQFF
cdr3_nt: TGTGCCAGCAGCTTAGGTTCGGTAGCGGGGGGCGTGTACAATGAGCAGTTCTTC

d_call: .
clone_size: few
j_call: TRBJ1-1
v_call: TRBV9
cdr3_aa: CASSHHGGGTEAFF
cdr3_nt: TGTGCCAGCAGCCATCACGGGGGGGGCACTGAAGCTTTCTTT

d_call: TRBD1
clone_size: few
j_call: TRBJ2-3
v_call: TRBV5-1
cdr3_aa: CASSYLTGPADTQYF
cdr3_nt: TGCGCCAGCAGCTACCTGACAGGGCCAGCAGATACGCAGTATTTT

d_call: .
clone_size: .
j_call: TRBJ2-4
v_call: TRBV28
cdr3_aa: CASSFGDSRQNIQYF
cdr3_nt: TGTGCCAGCAGTTTTGGCGATAGCCGCCAAAACATTCAGTACTTC

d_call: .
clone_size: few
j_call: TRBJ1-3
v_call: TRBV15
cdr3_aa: CATSSGDRSSGNTIYF
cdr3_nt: TGTGCCACCAGCAGCGGTGACAGAAGCTCTGGAAACACCATATATTTT

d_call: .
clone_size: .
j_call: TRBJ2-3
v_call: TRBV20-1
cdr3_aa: CSASNPGPLTDTQYF
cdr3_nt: TGCAGTGCTAGTAATCCGGGACCGCTCACAGATACGCAGTATTTT

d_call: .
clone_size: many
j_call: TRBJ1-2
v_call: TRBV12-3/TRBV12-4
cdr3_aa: CASSVTGAGNYGYTF
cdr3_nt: TGTGCCAGCAGTGTCACGGGTGCAGGGAACTATGGCTACACCTTC

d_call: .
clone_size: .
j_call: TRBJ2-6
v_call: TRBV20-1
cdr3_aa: CSARRQSSGANVLTF
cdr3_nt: TGCAGTGCTAGGAGACAGAGCTCTGGGGCCAACGTCCTGACTTTC

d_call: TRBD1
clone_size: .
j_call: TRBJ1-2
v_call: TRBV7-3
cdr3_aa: CASSIDRESGYTF
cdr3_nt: TGTGCCAGCAGCATCGACAGGGAGAGTGGCTACACCTTC

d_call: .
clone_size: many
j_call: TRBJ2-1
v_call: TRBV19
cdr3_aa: CASKSGALDSYNEQFF
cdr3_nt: TGTGCCAGTAAGTCCGGGGCCCTCGACTCCTACAATGAGCAGTTCTTC

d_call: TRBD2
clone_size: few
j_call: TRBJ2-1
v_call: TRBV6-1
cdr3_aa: CASSEYPAGGSYNEQFF
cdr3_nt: TGTGCCAGCAGTGAATACCCAGCGGGAGGGAGTTACAATGAGCAGTTCTTC

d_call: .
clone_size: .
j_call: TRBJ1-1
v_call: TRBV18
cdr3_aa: CASSPGTLAAEAFF
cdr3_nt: TGTGCCAGCTCACCCGGGACCCTAGCGGCTGAAGCTTTCTTT

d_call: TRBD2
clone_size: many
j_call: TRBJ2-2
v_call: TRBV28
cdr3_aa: CASSMVGGVSGELFF
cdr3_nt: TGTGCCAGCAGCATGGTGGGGGGGGTGTCCGGGGAGCTGTTTTTT

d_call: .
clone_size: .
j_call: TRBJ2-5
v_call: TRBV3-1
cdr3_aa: CASSHQVWETQYF
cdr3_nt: TGTGCCAGCAGCCATCAGGTGTGGGAGACCCAGTACTTC

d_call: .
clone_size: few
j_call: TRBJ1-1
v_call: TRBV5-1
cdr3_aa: CASSFAPPMNTEAFF
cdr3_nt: TGCGCCAGCAGCTTCGCACCTCCCATGAACACTGAAGCTTTCTTT

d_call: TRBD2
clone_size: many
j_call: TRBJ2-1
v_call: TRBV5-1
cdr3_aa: CASSISGGIQSQFF
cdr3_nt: TGCGCCAGCAGCATTAGCGGGGGGATACAATCGCAGTTCTTC

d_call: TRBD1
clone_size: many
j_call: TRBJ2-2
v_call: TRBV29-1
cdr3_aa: CSAQLGQGMNTGELFF
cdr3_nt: TGCAGCGCCCAGCTGGGACAGGGGATGAACACCGGGGAGCTGTTTTTT

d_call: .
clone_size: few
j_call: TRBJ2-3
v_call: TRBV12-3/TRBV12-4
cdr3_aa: CASSLVGAPDTQYF
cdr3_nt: TGTGCCAGCAGTTTAGTAGGAGCGCCAGATACGCAGTATTTT

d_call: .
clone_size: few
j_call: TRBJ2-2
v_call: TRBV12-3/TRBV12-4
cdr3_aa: CASSFSEPTGELFF
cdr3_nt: TGTGCCAGCAGTTTTTCGGAACCCACCGGGGAGCTGTTTTTT

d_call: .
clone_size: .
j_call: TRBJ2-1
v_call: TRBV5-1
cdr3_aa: CASSTDGVGEEQFF
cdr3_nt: TGCGCCAGCAGCACAGACGGGGTCGGGGAAGAGCAGTTCTTC

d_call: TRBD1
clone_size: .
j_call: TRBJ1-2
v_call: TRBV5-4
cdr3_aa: CASSLEGGFGYTF
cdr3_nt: TGTGCCAGCAGCTTGGAAGGGGGCTTTGGCTACACCTTC

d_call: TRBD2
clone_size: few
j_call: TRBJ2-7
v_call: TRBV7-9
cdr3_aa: CASSLGGVAGGNEQYF
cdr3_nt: TGTGCCAGCAGCTTAGGAGGGGTAGCGGGAGGGAACGAGCAGTACTTC

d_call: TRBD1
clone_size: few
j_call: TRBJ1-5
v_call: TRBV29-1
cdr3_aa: CSVSQGADNQPQHF
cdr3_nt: TGCAGCGTATCACAGGGGGCGGATAATCAGCCCCAGCATTTT

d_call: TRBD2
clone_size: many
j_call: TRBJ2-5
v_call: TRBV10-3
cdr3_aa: CAISLLAGKETQYF
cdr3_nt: TGTGCCATCAGTTTACTAGCGGGTAAAGAGACCCAGTACTTC

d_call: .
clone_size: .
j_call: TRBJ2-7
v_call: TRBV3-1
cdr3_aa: CASSRAFVPGGDEQYF
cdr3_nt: TGTGCCAGCAGCCGTGCGTTCGTCCCGGGGGGCGACGAGCAGTACTTC

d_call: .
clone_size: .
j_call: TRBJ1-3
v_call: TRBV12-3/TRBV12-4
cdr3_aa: CASNRGGYGNTIYF
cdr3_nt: TGTGCCAGCAACCGGGGGGGCTATGGAAACACCATATATTTT

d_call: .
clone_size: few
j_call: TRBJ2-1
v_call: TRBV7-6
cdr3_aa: CASSSLGGRPLYEQFF
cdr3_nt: TGTGCCAGCAGCTCTCTCGGGGGGCGCCCGCTATATGAGCAGTTCTTC

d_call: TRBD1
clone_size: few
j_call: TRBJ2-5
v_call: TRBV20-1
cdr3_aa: CSAKGQAQETQYF
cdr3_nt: TGCAGTGCTAAAGGACAGGCCCAAGAGACCCAGTACTTC

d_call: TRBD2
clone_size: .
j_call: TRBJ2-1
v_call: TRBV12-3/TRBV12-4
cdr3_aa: CASRFTSGTYNEQFF
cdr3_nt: TGTGCCAGCAGATTTACTAGCGGGACCTACAATGAGCAGTTCTTC

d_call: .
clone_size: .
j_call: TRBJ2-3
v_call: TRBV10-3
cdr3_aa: CAISRGTDTQYF
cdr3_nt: TGTGCCATCAGCCGGGGGACAGATACGCAGTATTTT

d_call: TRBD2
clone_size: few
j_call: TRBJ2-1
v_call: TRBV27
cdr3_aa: CASSYRDGLAGIYNEQFF
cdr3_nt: TGTGCCAGCAGCTACAGGGATGGGCTAGCGGGAATCTACAATGAGCAGTTCTTC

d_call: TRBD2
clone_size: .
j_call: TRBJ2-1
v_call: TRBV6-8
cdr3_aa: CASRPGTRSWDEQFF
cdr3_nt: TGTGCCAGCAGACCCGGGACTAGGTCGTGGGATGAGCAGTTCTTC

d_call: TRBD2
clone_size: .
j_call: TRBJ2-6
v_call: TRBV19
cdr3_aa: CASSIGGTGANVLTF
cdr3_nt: TGTGCCAGTAGTATCGGGGGGACTGGGGCCAACGTCCTGACTTTC

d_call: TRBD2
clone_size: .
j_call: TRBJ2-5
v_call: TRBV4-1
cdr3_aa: CASRTSGAPQETQYF
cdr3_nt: TGCGCCAGCAGGACTAGCGGGGCCCCCCAAGAGACCCAGTACTTC

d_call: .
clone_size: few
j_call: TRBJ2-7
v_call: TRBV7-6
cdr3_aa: CASSLGSGFSYEQYF
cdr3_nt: TGTGCCAGCAGCTTGGGTAGCGGATTCTCCTACGAGCAGTACTTC

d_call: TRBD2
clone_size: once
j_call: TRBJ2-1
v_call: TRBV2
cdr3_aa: CASLAGLGNEQFF
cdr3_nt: TGTGCCAGCCTAGCGGGACTTGGGAATGAGCAGTTCTTC

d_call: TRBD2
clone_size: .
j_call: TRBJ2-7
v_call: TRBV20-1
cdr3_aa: CSAAGTSGQYEQYF
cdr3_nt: TGCAGTGCCGCCGGGACTAGCGGCCAATACGAGCAGTACTTC

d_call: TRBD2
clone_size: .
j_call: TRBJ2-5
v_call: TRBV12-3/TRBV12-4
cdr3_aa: CASSLPTSGGARETQYF
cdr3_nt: TGTGCCAGCAGTTTACCCACTAGCGGGGGGGCCCGGGAGACCCAGTACTTC

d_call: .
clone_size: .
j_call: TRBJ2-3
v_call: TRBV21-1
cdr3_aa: CASSNNRLAGGQLRTDTQYF
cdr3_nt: TGTGCCAGCAGCAACAATCGGCTAGCGGGGGGGCAGCTTCGGACAGATACGCAGTATTTT

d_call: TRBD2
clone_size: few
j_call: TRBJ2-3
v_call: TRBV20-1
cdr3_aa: CSAHQRGLDTQYF
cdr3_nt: TGCAGTGCCCATCAGCGGGGGTTAGATACGCAGTATTTT

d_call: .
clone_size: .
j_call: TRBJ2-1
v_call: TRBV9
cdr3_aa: CASSVGTRGYEQFF
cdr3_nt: TGTGCCAGCAGCGTAGGGACTCGCGGATATGAGCAGTTCTTC

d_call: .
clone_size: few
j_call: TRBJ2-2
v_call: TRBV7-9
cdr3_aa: CASSSHFAELFF
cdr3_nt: TGTGCCAGCAGCTCACACTTCGCAGAACTGTTTTTT

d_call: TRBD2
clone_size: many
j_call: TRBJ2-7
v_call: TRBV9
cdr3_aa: CASSAGTSGAYEQYF
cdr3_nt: TGTGCCAGCAGCGCCGGGACTAGCGGAGCTTACGAGCAGTACTTC

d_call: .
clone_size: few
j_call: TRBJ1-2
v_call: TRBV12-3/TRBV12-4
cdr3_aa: CASSFGIRRRSNYGYTF
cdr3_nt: TGTGCCAGCAGTTTTGGGATCCGAAGGAGATCAAACTATGGCTACACCTTC

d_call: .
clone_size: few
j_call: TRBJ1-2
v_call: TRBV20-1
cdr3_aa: CSASDGDGANYGYTF
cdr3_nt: TGCAGTGCTTCCGATGGGGACGGAGCTAACTATGGCTACACCTTC

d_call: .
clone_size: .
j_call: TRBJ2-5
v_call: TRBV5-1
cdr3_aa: CASSPPSVGTQYF
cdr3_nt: TGCGCCAGCAGCCCCCCGAGCGTTGGGACCCAGTACTTC

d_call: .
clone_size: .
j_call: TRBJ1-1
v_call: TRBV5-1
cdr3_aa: CASSFISSRSGTEAFF
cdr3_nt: TGCGCCAGCAGCTTTATTTCCAGTCGCAGCGGCACTGAAGCTTTCTTT